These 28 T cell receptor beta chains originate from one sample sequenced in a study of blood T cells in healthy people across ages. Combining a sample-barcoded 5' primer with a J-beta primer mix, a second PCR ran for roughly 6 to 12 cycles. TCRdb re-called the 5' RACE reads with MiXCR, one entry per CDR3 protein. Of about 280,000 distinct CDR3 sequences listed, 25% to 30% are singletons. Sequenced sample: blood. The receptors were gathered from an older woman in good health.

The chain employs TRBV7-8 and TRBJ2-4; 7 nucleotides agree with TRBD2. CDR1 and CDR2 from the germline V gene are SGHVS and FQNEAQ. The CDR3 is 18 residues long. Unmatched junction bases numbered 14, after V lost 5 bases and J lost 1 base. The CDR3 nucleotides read TGTGCCAGCAGCCCCCAAGTTGGGACGGGGGGTGCCAAAAACATTCAGTACTTC. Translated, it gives CASSPQVGTGGAKNIQYF.

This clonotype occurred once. The CDR3 nucleotides read TGTGCCAGCAGCCGCCCCCAGGGTACAAACTCCTACGAGCAGTACTTC. It yields the protein CASSRPQGTNSYEQYF. The chain joins TRBV28 to TRBJ2-7, with a possible D match to TRBD1 (5 bases). This CDR3 is built from 16 residues. V dropped 6 bases and J dropped 0 bases, with 18 bases sitting between them. Germline-derived CDR1 and CDR2 are MDHEN and SYDVKM.

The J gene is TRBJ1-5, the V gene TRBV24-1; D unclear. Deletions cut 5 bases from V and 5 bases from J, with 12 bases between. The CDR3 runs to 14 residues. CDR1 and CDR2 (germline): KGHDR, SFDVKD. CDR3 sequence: CATSGAHIDQPQHF. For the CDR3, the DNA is TGTGCCACCAGTGGCGCACACATAGATCAGCCCCAGCATTTT.

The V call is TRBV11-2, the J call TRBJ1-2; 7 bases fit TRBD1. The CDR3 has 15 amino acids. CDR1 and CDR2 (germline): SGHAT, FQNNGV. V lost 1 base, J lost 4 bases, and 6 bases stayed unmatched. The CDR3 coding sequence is TGTGCCAGCAGCTTAGTCCCGGGACAGCTCTATGGCTACACCTTC. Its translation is CASSLVPGQLYGYTF.

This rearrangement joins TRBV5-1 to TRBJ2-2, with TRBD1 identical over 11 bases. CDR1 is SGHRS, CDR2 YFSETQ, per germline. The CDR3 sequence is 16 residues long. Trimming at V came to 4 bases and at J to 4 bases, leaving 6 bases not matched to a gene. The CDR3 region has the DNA TGCGCCAGCAGCACCGGACAGGGGGCAGGCACCGGGGAGCTGTTTTTT. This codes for CASSTGQGAGTGELFF. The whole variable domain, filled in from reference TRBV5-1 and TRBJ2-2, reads KAGVTQTPRYLIKTRGQQVTLSCSPISGHRSVSWYQQTPGQGLQFLFEYFSETQRNKGNFPGRFSGRQFSNSRSEMNVSTLELGDSALYLCASSTGQGAGTGELFFGEGSRLTVL.

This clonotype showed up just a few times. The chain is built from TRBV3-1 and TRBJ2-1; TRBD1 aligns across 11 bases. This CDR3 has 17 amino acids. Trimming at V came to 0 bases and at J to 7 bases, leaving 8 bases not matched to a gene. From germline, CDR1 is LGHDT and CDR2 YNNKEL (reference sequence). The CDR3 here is CASSQESGTGGRNEQFF. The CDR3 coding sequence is TGTGCCAGCAGCCAAGAATCCGGGACAGGGGGAAGGAATGAGCAGTTCTTC.

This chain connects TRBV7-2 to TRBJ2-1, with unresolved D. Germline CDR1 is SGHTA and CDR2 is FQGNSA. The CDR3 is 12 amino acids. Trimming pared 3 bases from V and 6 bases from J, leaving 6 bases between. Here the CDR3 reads CASSFVPNEQFF. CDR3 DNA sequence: TGTGCCAGCAGCTTCGTTCCCAATGAGCAGTTCTTC.

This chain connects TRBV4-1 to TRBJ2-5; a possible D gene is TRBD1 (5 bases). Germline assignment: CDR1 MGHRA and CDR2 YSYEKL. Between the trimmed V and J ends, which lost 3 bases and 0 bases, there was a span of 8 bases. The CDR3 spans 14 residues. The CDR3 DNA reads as TGCGCCAGCAGCCAGGACATCCACCAAGAGACCCAGTACTTC. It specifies CASSQDIHQETQYF.

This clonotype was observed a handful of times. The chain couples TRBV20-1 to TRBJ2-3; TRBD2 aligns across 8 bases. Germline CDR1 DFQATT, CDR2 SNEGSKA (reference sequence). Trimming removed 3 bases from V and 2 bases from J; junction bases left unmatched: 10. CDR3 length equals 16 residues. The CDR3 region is CSAREGGTRSTDTQYF. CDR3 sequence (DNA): TGCAGTGCTAGGGAGGGTGGGACTAGATCCACAGATACGCAGTATTTT.

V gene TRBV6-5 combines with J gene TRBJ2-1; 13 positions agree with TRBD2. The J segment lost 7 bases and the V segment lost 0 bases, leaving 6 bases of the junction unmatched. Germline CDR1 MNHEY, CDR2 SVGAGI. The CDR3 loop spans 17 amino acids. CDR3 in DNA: TGTGCCAGCAGTTACTCAGGACTAGCGGGAGTGAGGAATGAGCAGTTCTTC. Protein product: CASSYSGLAGVRNEQFF.

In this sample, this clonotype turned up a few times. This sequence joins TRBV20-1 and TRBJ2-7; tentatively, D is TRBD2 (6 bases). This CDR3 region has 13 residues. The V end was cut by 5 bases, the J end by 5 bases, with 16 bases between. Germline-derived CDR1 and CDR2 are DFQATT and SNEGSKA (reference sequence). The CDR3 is CSASGLLFNEQYF. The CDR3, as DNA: TGCAGTGCTTCCGGACTACTTTTCAACGAGCAGTACTTC.

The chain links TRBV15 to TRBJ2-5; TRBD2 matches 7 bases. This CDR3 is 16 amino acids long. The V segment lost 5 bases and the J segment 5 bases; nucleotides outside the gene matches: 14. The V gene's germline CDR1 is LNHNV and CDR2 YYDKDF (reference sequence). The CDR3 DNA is TGTGCCACCAGCCTTACACCGGGGAGGGAAGAGGAGACCCAGTACTTC. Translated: CATSLTPGREEETQYF.

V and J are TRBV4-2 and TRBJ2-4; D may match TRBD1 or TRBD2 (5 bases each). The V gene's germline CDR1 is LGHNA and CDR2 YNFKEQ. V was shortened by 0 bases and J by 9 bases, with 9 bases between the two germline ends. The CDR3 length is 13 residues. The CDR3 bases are TGTGCCAGCAGCCAAGAGGGGGTAGGCATTCAGTACTTC. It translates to CASSQEGVGIQYF.

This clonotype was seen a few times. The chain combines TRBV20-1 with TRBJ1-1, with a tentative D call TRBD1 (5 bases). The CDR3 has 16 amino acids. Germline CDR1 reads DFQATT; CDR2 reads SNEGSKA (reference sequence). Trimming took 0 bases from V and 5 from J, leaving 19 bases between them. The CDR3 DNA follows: TGCAGTGCTAGAGATGGCCAGGGAAGGGTCCTAACTGAAGCTTTCTTT. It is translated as CSARDGQGRVLTEAFF.

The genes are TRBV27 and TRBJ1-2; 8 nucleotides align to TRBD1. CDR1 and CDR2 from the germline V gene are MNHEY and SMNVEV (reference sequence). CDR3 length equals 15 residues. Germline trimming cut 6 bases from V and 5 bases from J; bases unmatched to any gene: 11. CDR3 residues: CASRLTGQGSYGYTF. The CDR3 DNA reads TGTGCCAGCAGACTCACCGGACAGGGTTCATATGGCTACACCTTC.

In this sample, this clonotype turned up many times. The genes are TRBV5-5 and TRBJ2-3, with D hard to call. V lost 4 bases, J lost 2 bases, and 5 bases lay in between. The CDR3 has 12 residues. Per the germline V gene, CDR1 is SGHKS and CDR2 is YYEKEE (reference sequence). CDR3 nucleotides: TGTGCCAGCAGCGGCTACACAGATACGCAGTATTTT. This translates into CASSGYTDTQYF.

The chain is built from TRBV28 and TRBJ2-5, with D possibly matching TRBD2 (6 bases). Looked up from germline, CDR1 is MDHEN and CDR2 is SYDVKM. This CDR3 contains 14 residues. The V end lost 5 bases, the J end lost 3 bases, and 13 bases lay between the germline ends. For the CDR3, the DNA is TGTGCCAGCAGTCCTTTAGCGGCCGAAGAGACCCAGTACTTC. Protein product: CASSPLAAEETQYF.

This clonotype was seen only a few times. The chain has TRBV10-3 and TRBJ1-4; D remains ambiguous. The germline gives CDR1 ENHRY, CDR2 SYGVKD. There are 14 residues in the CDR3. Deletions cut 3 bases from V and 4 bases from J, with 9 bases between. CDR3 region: CAISDSPHNEKLFF. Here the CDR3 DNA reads TGTGCCATCAGTGATTCACCGCATAATGAAAAACTGTTTTTT.

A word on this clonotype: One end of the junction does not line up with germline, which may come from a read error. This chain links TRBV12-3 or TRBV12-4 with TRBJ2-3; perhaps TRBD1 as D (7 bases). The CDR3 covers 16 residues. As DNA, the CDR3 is TGTGCCAGCAGTTTTTTGCAGGGGGGTAGGGTAGATGCGCAGTATTTT. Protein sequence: CASSFLQGGRVDAQYF.

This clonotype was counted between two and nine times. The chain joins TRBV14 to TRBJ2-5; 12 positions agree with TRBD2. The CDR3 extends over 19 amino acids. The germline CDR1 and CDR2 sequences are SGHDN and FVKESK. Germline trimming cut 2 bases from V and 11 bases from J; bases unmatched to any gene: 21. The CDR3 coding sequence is TGTGCCAGCAGCCAAACTACCAGACTAGCGGGGGCCCATTTACGGAAGCAGTACTTC. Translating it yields CASSQTTRLAGAHLRKQYF. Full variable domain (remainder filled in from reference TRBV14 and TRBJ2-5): EAGVTQFPSHSVIEKGQTVTLRCDPISGHDNLYWYRRVMGKEIKFLLHFVKESKQDESGMPNNRFLAERTGGTYSTLKVQPAELEDSGVYFCASSQTTRLAGAHLRKQYFGPGTRLLVL.

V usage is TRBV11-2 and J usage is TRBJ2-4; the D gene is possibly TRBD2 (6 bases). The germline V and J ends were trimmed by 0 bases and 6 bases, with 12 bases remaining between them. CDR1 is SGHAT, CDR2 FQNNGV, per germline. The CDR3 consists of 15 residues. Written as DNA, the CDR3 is TGTGCCAGCAGCTTAGAGCGGGGCGGTCGAAACATTCAGTACTTC. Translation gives CASSLERGGRNIQYF.

In DNA form, the CDR3 reads TGTGCCAGCAGCCAGACAGCGGGAGGAGCCTACAATGAGCAGTTCTTC. This sequence encodes CASSQTAGGAYNEQFF. J is TRBJ2-7 and V is TRBV3-1; 9 positions agree with TRBD2. TRBJ2-1 matches the DNA end more closely, so the J call is doubtful. The CDR3 has 16 amino acids. In germline, CDR1 is LGHDT, CDR2 YNNKEL (reference sequence).

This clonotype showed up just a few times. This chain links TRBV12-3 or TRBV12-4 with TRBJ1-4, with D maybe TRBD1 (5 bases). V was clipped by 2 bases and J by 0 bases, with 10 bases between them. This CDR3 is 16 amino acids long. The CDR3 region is CASSLSGMATNEKLFF. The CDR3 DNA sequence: TGTGCCAGCAGTTTATCAGGGATGGCAACTAATGAAAAACTGTTTTTT.

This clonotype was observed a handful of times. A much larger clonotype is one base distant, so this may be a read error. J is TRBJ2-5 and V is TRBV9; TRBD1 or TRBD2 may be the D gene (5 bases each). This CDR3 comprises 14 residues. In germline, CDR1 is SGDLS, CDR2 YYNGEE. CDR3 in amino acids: CASSPIEGQETQCF. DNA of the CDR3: TGTGCCAGCAGCCCCATCGAGGGGCAAGAGACCCAGTGCTTC.

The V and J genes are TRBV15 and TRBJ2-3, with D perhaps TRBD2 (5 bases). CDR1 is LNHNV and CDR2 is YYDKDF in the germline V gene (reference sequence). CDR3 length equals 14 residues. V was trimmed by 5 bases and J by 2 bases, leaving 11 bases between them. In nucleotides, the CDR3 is TGTGCCACCAGCGAACTAGGGAACACAGATACGCAGTATTTT. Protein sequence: CATSELGNTDTQYF.

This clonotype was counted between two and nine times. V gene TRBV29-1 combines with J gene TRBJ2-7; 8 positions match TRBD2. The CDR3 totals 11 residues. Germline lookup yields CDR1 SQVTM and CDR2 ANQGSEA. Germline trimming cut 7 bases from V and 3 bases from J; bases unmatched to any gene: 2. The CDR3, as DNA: TGCAGCGCTGGGACTAGCTACGAGCAGTACTTC. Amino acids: CSAGTSYEQYF.

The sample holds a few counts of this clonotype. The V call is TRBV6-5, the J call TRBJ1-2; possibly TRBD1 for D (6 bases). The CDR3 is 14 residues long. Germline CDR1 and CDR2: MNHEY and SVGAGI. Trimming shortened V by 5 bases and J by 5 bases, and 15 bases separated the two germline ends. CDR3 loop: CASSPQTGSYGYTF. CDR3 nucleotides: TGTGCCAGCAGTCCCCAGACAGGCTCATATGGCTACACCTTC.

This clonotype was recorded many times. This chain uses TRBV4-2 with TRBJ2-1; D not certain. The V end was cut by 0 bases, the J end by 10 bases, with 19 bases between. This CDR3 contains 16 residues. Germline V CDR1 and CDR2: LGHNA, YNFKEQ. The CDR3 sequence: CASSQDLWSGGTEQFF. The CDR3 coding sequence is TGTGCCAGCAGCCAAGATCTTTGGTCCGGCGGTACAGAGCAGTTCTTC.